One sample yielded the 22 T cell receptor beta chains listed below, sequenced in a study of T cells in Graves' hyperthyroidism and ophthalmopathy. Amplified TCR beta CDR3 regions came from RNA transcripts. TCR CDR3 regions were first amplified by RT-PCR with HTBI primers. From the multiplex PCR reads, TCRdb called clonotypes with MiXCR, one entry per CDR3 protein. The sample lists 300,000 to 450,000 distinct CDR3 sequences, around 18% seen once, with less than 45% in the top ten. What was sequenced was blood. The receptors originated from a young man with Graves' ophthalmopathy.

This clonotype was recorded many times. The CDR3: CASSQGLGGDEQFF. The CDR3, as DNA: TGTGCCAGCAGTCAGGGCCTCGGGGGGGATGAGCAGTTCTTC. The chain recombines TRBV28 with TRBJ2-1; 8 positions match TRBD2. V lost 5 bases to trimming and J lost 8 bases; unmatched junction nucleotides: 8. CDR1 is MDHEN, CDR2 SYDVKM, per germline. This CDR3 spans 14 amino acids.

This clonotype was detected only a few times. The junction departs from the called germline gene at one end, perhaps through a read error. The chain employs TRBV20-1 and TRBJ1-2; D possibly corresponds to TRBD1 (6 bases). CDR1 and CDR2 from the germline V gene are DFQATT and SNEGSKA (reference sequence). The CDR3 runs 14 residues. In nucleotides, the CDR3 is TGCAGTGCTAGAGATCACTCCCAGGGGATAGGCTGCACCTTC. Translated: CSARDHSQGIGCTF.

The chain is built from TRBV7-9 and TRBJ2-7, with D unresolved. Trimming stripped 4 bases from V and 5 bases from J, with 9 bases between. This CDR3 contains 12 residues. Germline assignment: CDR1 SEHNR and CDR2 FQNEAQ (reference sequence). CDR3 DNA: TGTGCCAGCAGCTACCCGGGCCACGAGCAGTACTTC. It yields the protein CASSYPGHEQYF. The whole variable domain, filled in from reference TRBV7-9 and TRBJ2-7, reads DTGVSQNPRHKITKRGQNVTFRCDPISEHNRLYWYRQTLGQGPEFLTYFQNEAQLEKSRLLSDRFSAERPKGSFSTLEIQRTEQGDSAMYLCASSYPGHEQYFGPGTRLTVT.

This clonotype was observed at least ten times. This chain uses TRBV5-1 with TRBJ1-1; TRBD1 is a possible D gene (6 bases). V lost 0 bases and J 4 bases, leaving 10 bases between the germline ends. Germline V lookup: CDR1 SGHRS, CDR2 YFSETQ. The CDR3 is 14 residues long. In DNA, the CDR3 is TGCGCCAGCAGCTTGGGTGGGGGGCTCACTGAAGCTTTCTTT. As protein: CASSLGGGLTEAFF.

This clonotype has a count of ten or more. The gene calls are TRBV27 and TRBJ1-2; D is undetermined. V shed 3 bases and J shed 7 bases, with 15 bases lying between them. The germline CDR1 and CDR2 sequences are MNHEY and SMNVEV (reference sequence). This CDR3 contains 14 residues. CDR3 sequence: CASSFGGVGRGYTF. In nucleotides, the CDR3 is TGTGCCAGCAGTTTTGGAGGCGTCGGGCGTGGCTACACCTTC.

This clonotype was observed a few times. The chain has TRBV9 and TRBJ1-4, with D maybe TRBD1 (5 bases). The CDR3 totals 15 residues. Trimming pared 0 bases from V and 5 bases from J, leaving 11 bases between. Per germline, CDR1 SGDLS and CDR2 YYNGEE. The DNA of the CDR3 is TGTGCCAGCAGCGTAGGGCAGGGCCTAAATGAAAAACTGTTTTTT. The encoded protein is CASSVGQGLNEKLFF.

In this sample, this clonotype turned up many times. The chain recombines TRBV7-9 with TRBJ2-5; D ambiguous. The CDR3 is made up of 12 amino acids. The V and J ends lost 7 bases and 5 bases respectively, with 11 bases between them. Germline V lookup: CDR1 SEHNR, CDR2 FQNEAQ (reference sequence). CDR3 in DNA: TGTGCCAGCACCCACACGGGTGAGACCCAGTACTTC. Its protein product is CASTHTGETQYF.

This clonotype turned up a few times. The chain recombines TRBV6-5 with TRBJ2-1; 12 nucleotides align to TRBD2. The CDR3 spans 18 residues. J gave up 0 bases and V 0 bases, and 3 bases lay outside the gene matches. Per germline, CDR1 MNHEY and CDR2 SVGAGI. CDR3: CASSYSTSGGSSYNEQFF. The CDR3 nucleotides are TGTGCCAGCAGTTACTCGACTAGCGGGGGAAGCTCCTACAATGAGCAGTTCTTC.

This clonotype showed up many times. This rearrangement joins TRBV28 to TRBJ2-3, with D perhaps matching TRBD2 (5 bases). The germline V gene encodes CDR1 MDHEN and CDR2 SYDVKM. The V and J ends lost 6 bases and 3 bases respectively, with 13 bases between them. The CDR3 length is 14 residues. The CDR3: CASRWEGSTDTQYF. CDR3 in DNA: TGTGCCAGCAGGTGGGAAGGGAGTACAGATACGCAGTATTTT.

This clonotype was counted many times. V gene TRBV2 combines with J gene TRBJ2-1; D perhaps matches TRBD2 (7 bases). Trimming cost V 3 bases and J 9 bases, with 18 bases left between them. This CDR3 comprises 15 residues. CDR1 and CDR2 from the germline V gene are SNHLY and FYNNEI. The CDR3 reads CASSESWGGRSEQFF. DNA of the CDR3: TGTGCCAGCAGTGAGAGCTGGGGGGGCCGGAGTGAGCAGTTCTTC.

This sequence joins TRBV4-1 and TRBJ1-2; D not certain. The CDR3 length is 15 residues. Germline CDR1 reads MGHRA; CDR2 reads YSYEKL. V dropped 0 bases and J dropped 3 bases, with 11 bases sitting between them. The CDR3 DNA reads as TGCGCCAGCAGCCAAGAACCCGGGGTTGACTATGGCTACACCTTC. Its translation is CASSQEPGVDYGYTF.

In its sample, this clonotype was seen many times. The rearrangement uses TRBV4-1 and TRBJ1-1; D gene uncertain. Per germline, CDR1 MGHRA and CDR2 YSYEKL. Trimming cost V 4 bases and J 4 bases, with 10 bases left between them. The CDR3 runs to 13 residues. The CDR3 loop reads CASSLRRSTEAFF. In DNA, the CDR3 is TGCGCCAGCAGCCTTAGGAGGAGCACTGAAGCTTTCTTT.

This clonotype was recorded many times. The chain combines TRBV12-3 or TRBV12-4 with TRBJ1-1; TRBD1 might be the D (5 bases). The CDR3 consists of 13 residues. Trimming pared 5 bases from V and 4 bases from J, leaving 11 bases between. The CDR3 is CASSHRGVTEAFF. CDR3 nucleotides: TGTGCCAGCAGTCACCGGGGGGTCACTGAAGCTTTCTTT.

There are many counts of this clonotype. The chain's CDR3 is CASSQEGSLNTEAFF. Written as DNA, the CDR3 is TGTGCCAGCAGCCAAGAAGGCAGCCTGAACACTGAAGCTTTCTTT. V is TRBV3-1 and J is TRBJ1-1; D is unresolved. CDR3 length: 15 residues. CDR1 and CDR2 (germline): LGHDT, YNNKEL (reference sequence). The V gene lost 0 bases and the J gene lost 0 bases, with 8 bases spanning the gap.

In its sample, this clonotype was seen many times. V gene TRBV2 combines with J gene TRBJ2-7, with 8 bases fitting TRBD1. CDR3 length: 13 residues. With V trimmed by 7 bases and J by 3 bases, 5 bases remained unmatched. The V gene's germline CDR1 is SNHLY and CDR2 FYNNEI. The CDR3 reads CASTGQGGYEQYF. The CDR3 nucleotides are TGTGCCAGCACTGGACAGGGAGGCTACGAGCAGTACTTC.

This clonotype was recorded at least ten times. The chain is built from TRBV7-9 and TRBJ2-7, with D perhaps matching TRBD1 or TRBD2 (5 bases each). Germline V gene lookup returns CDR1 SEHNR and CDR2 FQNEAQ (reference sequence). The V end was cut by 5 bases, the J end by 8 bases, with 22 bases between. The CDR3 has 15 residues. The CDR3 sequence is CASSASIRDRQKQYF. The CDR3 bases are TGTGCCAGCAGCGCAAGTATCCGGGACCGCCAGAAGCAGTACTTC.

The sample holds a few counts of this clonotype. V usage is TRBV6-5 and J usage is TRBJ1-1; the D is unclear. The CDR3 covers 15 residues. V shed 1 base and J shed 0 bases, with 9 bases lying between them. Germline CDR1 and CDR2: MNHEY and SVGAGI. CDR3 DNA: TGTGCCAGCAGTTACTTTCCGGCCATGAACACTGAAGCTTTCTTT. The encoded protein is CASSYFPAMNTEAFF.

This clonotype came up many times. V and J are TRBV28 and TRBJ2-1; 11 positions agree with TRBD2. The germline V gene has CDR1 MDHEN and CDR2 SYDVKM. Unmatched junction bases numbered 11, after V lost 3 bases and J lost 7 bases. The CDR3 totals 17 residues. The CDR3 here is CASSFTVVGLAGNEQFF. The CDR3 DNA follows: TGTGCCAGCAGTTTCACGGTGGTAGGACTAGCGGGTAATGAGCAGTTCTTC.

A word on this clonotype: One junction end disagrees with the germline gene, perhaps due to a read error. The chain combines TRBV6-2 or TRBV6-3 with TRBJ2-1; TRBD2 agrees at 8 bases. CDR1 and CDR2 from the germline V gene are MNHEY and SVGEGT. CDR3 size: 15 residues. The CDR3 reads CASRYSGGAGNEQFF. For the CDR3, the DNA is TGTGCCAGCAGATACTCCGGGGGGGCAGGAAATGAGCAGTTCTTC.

CDR3 protein: CASSRDGGGGANVLTF. Here the CDR3 DNA reads TGTGCCAGCAGCCGGGACGGTGGAGGTGGGGCCAACGTCCTGACTTTC. The chain links TRBV5-6 to TRBJ2-6, with D perhaps assigned TRBD1 or TRBD2 (5 bases each). Looked up from germline, CDR1 is SGHDT and CDR2 is YYEEEE. This CDR3 region has 16 residues. Trimming took off 4 bases at V and 3 bases at J, with 14 bases between the two ends.

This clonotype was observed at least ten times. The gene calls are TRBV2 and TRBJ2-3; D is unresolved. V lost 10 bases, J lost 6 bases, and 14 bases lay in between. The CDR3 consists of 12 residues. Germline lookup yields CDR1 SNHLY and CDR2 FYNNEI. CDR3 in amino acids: CATRYSPDTQYF. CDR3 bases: TGTGCCACCCGGTATTCTCCGGATACGCAGTATTTT. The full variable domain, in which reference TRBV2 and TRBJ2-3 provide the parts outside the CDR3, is EPEVTQTPSHQVTQMGQEVILRCVPISNHLYFYWYRQILGQKVEFLVSFYNNEISEKSEIFDDQFSVERPDGSNFTLKIRSTKLEDSAMYFCATRYSPDTQYFGPGTRLTVL.

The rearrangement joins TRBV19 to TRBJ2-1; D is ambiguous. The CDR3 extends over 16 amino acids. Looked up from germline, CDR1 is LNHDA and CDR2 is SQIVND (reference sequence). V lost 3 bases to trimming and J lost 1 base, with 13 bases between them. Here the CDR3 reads CASSILAQRSYNEQFF. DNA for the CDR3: TGTGCCAGTAGTATTCTTGCACAGAGATCCTACAATGAGCAGTTCTTC.